Presented here are 18 T cell receptor beta chains from one specimen sequenced in a study of cytomegalovirus exposure and HLA in healthy donors. PCR primers comprised 60 Vbeta and 13 Jbeta primers. TCRdb's table, derived via immunoSEQ multiplex PCR, lists solely in-frame clones and lacks some. The data hold around 190,000 clones, with about 80% observed a single time. Sequencing was carried out using PBMCs. The receptors come from a woman aged 45-60 years in good health and CMV-seronegative.

The chain is built from TRBV7-9 and TRBJ1-1; D is ambiguous. This CDR3 is 13 amino acids long. The germline V gene encodes CDR1 SEHNR and CDR2 FQNEAQ (reference sequence). Trimming cost V 1 base and J 4 bases, with 7 bases left between them. This CDR3 is CASSLEGGTEAFF. The CDR3, as DNA: TGTGCCAGCAGCTTAGAAGGAGGCACTGAAGCTTTCTTT.

The J gene is TRBJ2-3, the V gene TRBV5-4; D is uncertain. CDR3 length equals 16 residues. The V and J ends lost 0 bases and 0 bases respectively, with 11 bases between them. Looked up from germline, CDR1 is SGHNT and CDR2 is YYREEE (reference sequence). The CDR3 DNA reads TGTGCCAGCAGCTTGGTCTTACTTAATAGCACAGATACGCAGTATTTT. This encodes CASSLVLLNSTDTQYF.

The chain has TRBV6-5 and TRBJ1-2; D is uncertain. The V end lost 4 bases, the J end lost 2 bases, and 8 bases lay between the germline ends. The CDR3 consists of 13 residues. Germline V CDR1 and CDR2: MNHEY, SVGAGI. In DNA, the CDR3 is TGTGCCAGCAGTTCTCGGGAGAACTATGGCTACACCTTC. Protein product: CASSSRENYGYTF.

The V gene is TRBV10-3, the J gene TRBJ2-1; the match to TRBD2 covers 7 bases. V lost 3 bases, J lost 6 bases, and 2 bases stayed unmatched. Germline values: CDR1 ENHRY, CDR2 SYGVKD. CDR3 size: 13 residues. The CDR3 bases are TGTGCCATCAGTGAAGCGGGGCGCAATGAGCAGTTCTTC. Amino acids: CAISEAGRNEQFF.

The V and J genes are TRBV5-1 and TRBJ2-2; no clear D gene. There are 14 residues in the CDR3. The germline CDR1 and CDR2 sequences are SGHRS and YFSETQ. Trimming took 4 bases from V and 7 from J, leaving 14 bases between them. The CDR3 loop is CASSQSVSSGELFF. CDR3 bases: TGCGCCAGCAGCCAATCCGTGAGTAGCGGGGAGCTGTTTTTT.

This clone has only one observation. The gene calls are TRBV15 and TRBJ2-7; D ambiguous. The CDR3 totals 13 residues. Per germline, CDR1 LNHNV and CDR2 YYDKDF (reference sequence). Trimming removed 5 bases from V and 4 bases from J, with 12 bases in between. CDR3 coding DNA: TGTGCCACCAGCTCTAACGAGCTTTACGAGCAGTACTTC. Translating it yields CATSSNELYEQYF.

This sequence joins TRBV5-1 and TRBJ2-5; TRBD1 aligns across 8 bases. Trimming at V came to 2 bases and at J to 1 base, leaving 1 base not matched to a gene. In germline, CDR1 is SGHRS, CDR2 YFSETQ. The CDR3 spans 14 residues. CDR3 bases: TGCGCCAGCAGCTTACAGGGGGTCCAAGAGACCCAGTACTTC. Its translation: CASSLQGVQETQYF.

The chain links TRBV27 to TRBJ2-1; 14 positions agree with TRBD2. Per germline, CDR1 MNHEY and CDR2 SMNVEV (reference sequence). V shed 0 bases, J shed 8 bases, and the junction held 6 bases outside the gene matches. CDR3 length equals 17 residues. CDR3 sequence: CASSLSQGLAGGHEQFF. In nucleotides, the CDR3 is TGTGCCAGCAGTTTATCCCAAGGACTAGCGGGGGGCCATGAGCAGTTCTTC.

The J gene is TRBJ1-6, the V gene TRBV30; 7 bases align to TRBD1. CDR1 is GTSNPN and CDR2 is SVGIG in the germline V gene (reference sequence). V trimming: 2 bases; J trimming: 11 bases; junction bases outside the gene matches: 6. This CDR3 region has 13 residues. The CDR3 nucleotides read TGTGCCTGGAGTACTACACAGGGGCCACCCCTCCACTTT. This gives the protein CAWSTTQGPPLHF. The variable domain in full, with the rest retrieved from reference TRBV30 and TRBJ1-6, is SQTIHQWPATLVQPVGSPLSLECTVEGTSNPNLYWYRQAAGRGLQLLFYSVGIGQISSEVPQNLSASRPQDRQFILSSKKLLLSDSGFYLCAWSTTQGPPLHFGNGTRLTVT.

The V call is TRBV28, the J call TRBJ2-7; 11 bases agree with TRBD2. Trimming at V came to 4 bases and at J to 3 bases, leaving 8 bases not matched to a gene. This CDR3 comprises 16 residues. CDR1 and CDR2 (germline): MDHEN, SYDVKM. The CDR3 protein is CASSSGLAEQGYEQYF. Here the CDR3 DNA reads TGTGCCAGCAGTTCGGGACTAGCGGAACAAGGCTACGAGCAGTACTTC.

The J gene is TRBJ2-7, the V gene TRBV10-3; the match to TRBD2 covers 8 bases. Germline-derived CDR1 and CDR2 are ENHRY and SYGVKD. With V trimmed by 1 base and J by 3 bases, 2 bases remained unmatched. CDR3 size: 14 residues. The CDR3 nucleotides read TGTGCCATCAGTGAGTATAGCGGGGTCTACGAGCAGTACTTC. Protein product: CAISEYSGVYEQYF.

V usage is TRBV9 and J usage is TRBJ1-2; D not certain. CDR1 and CDR2 from the germline V gene are SGDLS and YYNGEE. This CDR3 has 14 amino acids. V shed 0 bases and J shed 4 bases, with 10 bases lying between them. The CDR3 region has the DNA TGTGCCAGCAGCGTAGCTTGGGCAGCCTATGGCTACACCTTC. Its translation: CASSVAWAAYGYTF.

This chain joins TRBV27 and TRBJ2-1, with 8 bases that match TRBD2. This CDR3 comprises 17 residues. V lost 4 bases and J lost 5; bases outside the gene matches: 13. Germline CDR1 reads MNHEY; CDR2 reads SMNVEV (reference sequence). Here the CDR3 DNA reads TGTGCCAGCAGTTCCCCTGGGGCGGGGGGCCCCGACAATGAGCAGTTCTTC. Translation gives CASSSPGAGGPDNEQFF.

The rearrangement links TRBV2 to TRBJ2-3, with no clear D. Deletions cut 7 bases from V and 4 bases from J, with 6 bases between. CDR1 SNHLY and CDR2 FYNNEI come from the germline V gene. This CDR3 has 11 amino acids. The CDR3 nucleotides read TGTGCCAGCAAGAGAGCAGATACGCAGTATTTT. Translation gives CASKRADTQYF. Combining the CDR3 with reference TRBV2 and TRBJ2-3 gives the whole variable domain EPEVTQTPSHQVTQMGQEVILRCVPISNHLYFYWYRQILGQKVEFLVSFYNNEISEKSEIFDDQFSVERPDGSNFTLKIRSTKLEDSAMYFCASKRADTQYFGPGTRLTVL.

This chain uses TRBV6-1 with TRBJ2-2; 8 bases line up with TRBD1. This CDR3 contains 14 residues. Germline CDR1 reads MNHNS; CDR2 reads SASEGT. J was trimmed by 7 bases and V by 6 bases; bases with no gene match: 7. The CDR3 protein is CASSKTGEIGELFF. CDR3 DNA: TGTGCCAGCAGCAAGACAGGGGAGATCGGGGAGCTGTTTTTT.

This chain links TRBV6-5 with TRBJ2-5; possibly TRBD2 for D (6 bases). CDR1 and CDR2 from the germline V gene are MNHEY and SVGAGI. The CDR3 spans 13 residues. The ends were cut back, 2 bases at V and 4 bases at J, with 8 bases in the middle. CDR3 DNA sequence: TGTGCCAGCAGTTACCTGGGAGGAGAGACCCAGTACTTC. As protein: CASSYLGGETQYF.

This chain uses TRBV2 with TRBJ2-6; D possibly corresponds to TRBD2 (5 bases). CDR1 is SNHLY and CDR2 is FYNNEI in the germline V gene. Trimming took 2 bases from V and 3 from J, leaving 11 bases between them. The CDR3 contains 16 residues. CDR3 nucleotides: TGTGCCAGCAGTGAATCGGCGAGGGTTGGGGCCAACGTCCTGACTTTC. This codes for CASSESARVGANVLTF.

The chain links TRBV9 to TRBJ2-2; a weak D match, TRBD2 (5 bases). Germline CDR1 and CDR2: SGDLS and YYNGEE. The CDR3 has 14 amino acids. V was pared by 4 bases and J by 7 bases, with 14 bases between. CDR3 bases: TGTGCCAGCAGCCCTCGTGTGGAGGTCGGGGAGCTGTTTTTT. Its translation is CASSPRVEVGELFF. The whole variable domain, filled in from reference TRBV9 and TRBJ2-2, reads DSGVTQTPKHLITATGQRVTLRCSPRSGDLSVYWYQQSLDQGLQFLIQYYNGEERAKGNILERFSAQQFPDLHSELNLSSLELGDSALYFCASSPRVEVGELFFGEGSRLTVL.